This T cell receptor beta chain was captured by sequencing in a study of post-analysis software for immune sequencing data. Study-level results: Relative to controls, patients had about five TRBV segments at higher frequency, with TRBV5-6, TRBV5-1 and TRBV20-1 among these.

The sample holds a few counts of this clonotype. What it binds is unknown. Unique molecular identifiers tagged the TCR beta cDNA libraries. TCRdb called the PCR reads again in MiXCR, with one record for every CDR3 protein. The sample lists approximately 730,000 distinct CDR3 sequences, just over 45% occurring once. The CDR3 runs 15 residues. V dropped 1 base and J dropped 3 bases, with 10 bases sitting between them. The sequence was obtained from a girl aged 5 to 17 with multiple sclerosis. The sequenced sample consisted of blood. The V gene is TRBV12-3 or TRBV12-4, the J gene TRBJ1-5; D gene uncertain. CDR3 nucleotides: TGTGCCAGCAGTTTAGGAGACACTCTCAATCAGCCCCAGCATTTT. Amino acid sequence: CASSLGDTLNQPQHF.